This T cell receptor beta chain emerged from a study of blood T cell repertoires in COVID-19. Study details: The United States, Italy and Spain were the sources of the acute and convalescent COVID-19 samples. PBMCs, B-cell-depleted T cells, or T cells were the source of the cDNA or gDNA that made up the material.

How the authors handled the data: Amplification from reference gene primers served as the basis for estimated nucleated cell counts. The table came from immunoSEQ multiplex PCR; TCRdb's copy has only in-frame clones and leaves some out. V and J calls plus clone size are reproduced from that table; the DNA served to infer D and trimming. The sample gives some 380,000 clones, around 90% of which show up once; around 6.3% is in the top ten. Turning to this clone: One end of the junction does not line up with germline, which may come from a read error.

The CDR3 length is 13 residues. CDR1 and CDR2 (germline): MGHRA, YSYEKL. The sample taken for sequencing was peripheral blood. The chain links TRBV4-1 to TRBJ2-7; 9 nucleotides match TRBD1. The TCR was taken from a man between 18 and 35 years old with active or convalescent COVID-19. In DNA form, the CDR3 reads TGCGCCAGCAGACAAGGACAGGGGACCGAGCAGTACTTC. Translating it yields CASRQGQGTEQYF.